These T cell receptor beta chains were read from a single sample in a study of T-cell memory formation after mild COVID-19. Via MiXCR, TCRdb re-called the 5' RACE reads, giving one row per CDR3 protein. The sample includes 560,000 or so distinct CDR3 sequences, approximately 15% of them seen just once. The sequenced sample was PBMCs or a T cell subset sorted from them (not recorded which). Receptor source: an adult woman who had mild COVID-19 (a few samples of this study predate the infection). Cell type and time point are not known. The CDR3 runs from the conserved cysteine through the conserved F or W. Each record gives: D gene, J gene, V gene, clone size, CDR3 DNA, CDR3 protein. D genes are given only for firm matches. Not every row has a clone size; where given, it reads once, few, many or a size class.

NA TRBJ1-5 TRBV15 NA TGTGCCACCAGCGATGGAGGATCTCTAGGAGATCAGCCCCAGCATTTT CATSDGGSLGDQPQHF
TRBD1 TRBJ1-1 TRBV18 few TGTGCCAGCTCGGGACAGGGCCTCACTGAAGCTTTCTTT CASSGQGLTEAFF
NA TRBJ2-7 TRBV29-1 NA TGCAGCTTCGAAGGGGAGGGGGGCTACGAGCAGTACTTC CSFEGEGGYEQYF
NA TRBJ2-1 TRBV12-3/TRBV12-4 few TGTGCCAGCAGCTACCTAGCGCGCGATGAGCAGTTCTTC CASSYLARDEQFF
NA TRBJ2-5 TRBV11-2 NA TGTGCCAGCAGCCAAGACCAGGCTCGGCAGACCCAGTACTTC CASSQDQARQTQYF
NA TRBJ2-2 TRBV12-3/TRBV12-4 NA TGTGCCAGCAGTTTCCATCCTAAGGGGAGCAACACCGGGGAGCTGTTTTTT CASSFHPKGSNTGELFF
TRBD2 TRBJ2-3 TRBV7-6 few TGTGCCAGCAGCCCGCACTACCCCGGGACTAGTTCTTCAATTAGCACAGATACGCAGTATTTT CASSPHYPGTSSSISTDTQYF
TRBD1 TRBJ1-1 TRBV3-1 NA TGTGCCAGCAGCTACCGGGACAGGGGGAACACTGAAGCTTTCTTT CASSYRDRGNTEAFF
NA TRBJ2-5 TRBV5-1 few TGCGCCAGCAGCTTGCCCCAGACCCGCGAAGAGACCCAGTACTTC CASSLPQTREETQYF
NA TRBJ1-5 TRBV5-1 NA TGCGCCAGCAGCTTGGATGGCCAGACTAGCAATCAGCCCCAGCATTTT CASSLDGQTSNQPQHF
NA TRBJ2-2 TRBV5-1 NA TGCGCCAGCAGCTTGGGGTGGACAATGCCCGGGGAGCTGTTTTTT CASSLGWTMPGELFF
NA TRBJ2-3 TRBV7-9 few TGTGCCAGCAGCCCCTGGACTTCTGGCTGGGCAGATACGCAGTATTTT CASSPWTSGWADTQYF
TRBD1 TRBJ1-4 TRBV2 few TGTGCCAGCAGTCCCTCTCCGCCCAGGGGGTGGACTGAAAAACTGTTTTTT CASSPSPPRGWTEKLFF
NA TRBJ1-1 TRBV9 NA TGTGCCAGCAGCGTAGACGCAGGGTCCCCTGAAGCTTTCTTT CASSVDAGSPEAFF
NA TRBJ2-3 TRBV7-9 NA TGTGCCAGCAGCTCCATCACCGGGACTGGCGATACGCAGTATTTT CASSSITGTGDTQYF
NA TRBJ1-6 TRBV5-5 NA TGTGCCAGCAGCTACGGGCCGGGGAATTCACCCCTCCACTTT CASSYGPGNSPLHF
TRBD2 TRBJ2-4 TRBV4-1 NA TGCGCCAGCAGCCAAGATGCCGGGGGGGGGATTCAGTACTTC CASSQDAGGGIQYF
NA TRBJ2-3 TRBV24-1 NA TGTGCCACCAGTGATTTATGGAGGGGCACAGATACGCAGTATTTT CATSDLWRGTDTQYF
NA TRBJ2-1 TRBV5-6 NA TGTGCCAGCAGCTTGGAACCACCCGTTGAGCAGTTCTTC CASSLEPPVEQFF
TRBD2 TRBJ2-1 TRBV25-1 few TGTGCCAGCAGTGAATTAGCGGGGGGGCCTGACAATGAGCAGTTCTTC CASSELAGGPDNEQFF
NA TRBJ1-1 TRBV20-1 few TGCAGTGCTAGGGGGACCACGGTGGGGAACACTGAAGCTTTCTTT CSARGTTVGNTEAFF
TRBD1 TRBJ2-5 TRBV7-9 few TGTGCCAGCAGCCGCTTGGTCCTCGGGACAGGGTTACAAGAGACCCAGTACTTC CASSRLVLGTGLQETQYF
TRBD1 TRBJ2-3 TRBV5-1 NA TGCGCCAGCAGCCCCCCGACAGGGGCGTATTCGGATACGCAGTATTTT CASSPPTGAYSDTQYF
NA TRBJ2-2 TRBV24-1 NA TGTGCCACCAGTGATTCGAGGACCGGGGAGCTGTTTTTT CATSDSRTGELFF
NA TRBJ2-3 TRBV10-3 NA TGTGCCATCAGTGAGTCGGCAGATACGCAGTATTTT CAISESADTQYF
NA TRBJ1-4 TRBV6-2/TRBV6-3 few TGTGCCAGCAGTGACCAGGGACGGCTAAATGAAAAACTGTTTTTT CASSDQGRLNEKLFF
TRBD1 TRBJ2-1 TRBV24-1 few TGTGCCACCAGTGTTTCATTTATGGGGGACAGGGACGGCAATGAGCAGTTCTTC CATSVSFMGDRDGNEQFF
TRBD2 TRBJ2-2 TRBV11-2 few TGTGCCAGCAGCTTCGGACTAGCCCCTCGCGTGGAGGAGCTGTTTTTT CASSFGLAPRVEELFF
TRBD2 TRBJ2-7 TRBV5-1 NA TGCGCCAGCAGATCGGCGGGGGGAAACCTCTACGAGCAGTACTTC CASRSAGGNLYEQYF
TRBD1 TRBJ2-1 TRBV7-9 NA TGTGCCAGCAGCTCCGGGACAGAAGGCTCCTACAATGAGCAGTTCTTC CASSSGTEGSYNEQFF
NA TRBJ2-7 TRBV4-2 NA TGTGCCAGCAGCCCCTCCGGAAACGGCTACGAGCAGTACTTC CASSPSGNGYEQYF
NA TRBJ1-3 TRBV7-9 NA TGTGCCAGCAGCTTATTTAGGGAAACTGGAAACACCATATATTTT CASSLFRETGNTIYF
NA TRBJ2-1 TRBV24-1 few TGTGCCACCAGTGATTTGCCGGGGATCTCCTACAATGAGCAGTTCTTC CATSDLPGISYNEQFF
NA TRBJ2-2 TRBV29-1 NA TGCAGCGTTGAAGGGGCAACGAACACCGGGGAGCTGTTTTTT CSVEGATNTGELFF
TRBD1 TRBJ1-6 TRBV7-8 NA TGTGCCAGCAGCTTAGTCCCCCCTTCGGGACAGGGACTTAATTCACCCCTCCACTTT CASSLVPPSGQGLNSPLHF
TRBD1 TRBJ1-2 TRBV12-3/TRBV12-4 once TGTGCCAGCAGTCCTACCGGGACAGCGAGCTATGGCTACACCTTC CASSPTGTASYGYTF
TRBD1 TRBJ2-7 TRBV19 NA TGTGCCAGTAGTATAGTTAGACAGGGGATCGACGAGCAGTACTTC CASSIVRQGIDEQYF
NA TRBJ1-3 TRBV3-1 few TGTGCCAGCAGCCAAGAGAGGATTCAAGGAAACACCATATATTTT CASSQERIQGNTIYF
NA TRBJ1-1 TRBV27 NA TGTGCCAGCAGTGGGGGCGGGTTTCGTGAAGCTTTCTTT CASSGGGFREAFF
NA TRBJ2-3 TRBV7-9 NA TGTGCCAGCAGCTTAACGCAGGGCCGATCAGATACGCAGTATTTT CASSLTQGRSDTQYF
NA TRBJ2-5 TRBV9 few TGTGCCAGCGGCAGGGAGAGGGGGGTACAAGAGACCCAGTACTTC CASGRERGVQETQYF
NA TRBJ2-2 TRBV2 NA TGTGCCAGCACCGATCGGGGGCCGGCCTCGAACACCGGGGAGCTGTTTTTT CASTDRGPASNTGELFF
NA TRBJ1-2 TRBV12-3/TRBV12-4 NA TGTGCCAGCACCCTAACCACTAACTATGGCTACACCTTC CASTLTTNYGYTF
NA TRBJ2-3 TRBV12-3/TRBV12-4 few TGTGCCAGCAGTTTAGGACTAACTTCGCAGTATTTT CASSLGLTSQYF
NA TRBJ1-2 TRBV2 few TGTGCCAGCAGTGAGGTCCCCGTTCTAGGCTACACCTTC CASSEVPVLGYTF
TRBD2 TRBJ2-4 TRBV14 few TGTGCCAGCAGTCTTACTAGCGGGTCAAGCGGAAACATTCAGTACTTC CASSLTSGSSGNIQYF
TRBD2 TRBJ2-3 TRBV5-6 few TGTGCCAGCAGCCTACTAGCGGGAGGGGTCCATAGCACAGATACGCAGTATTTT CASSLLAGGVHSTDTQYF
NA TRBJ2-2 TRBV5-6 few TGTGCCAGCAGCTCCGACACAACCGGGGAGCTGTTTTTT CASSSDTTGELFF
NA TRBJ1-1 TRBV10-3 few TGTGCCATCAGTGAAGCAGGGGCCACTGAAGCTTTCTTT CAISEAGATEAFF
NA TRBJ2-7 TRBV29-1 many TGCAGCGTTGACGCAGGTGGTAGCTACGAGCAGTACTTC CSVDAGGSYEQYF
NA TRBJ2-3 TRBV7-9 few TGTGCCAGCAGCCTCTCGGTCCGTCTGGTCACAGATACGCAGTATTTT CASSLSVRLVTDTQYF
TRBD1 TRBJ2-3 TRBV27 NA TGTGCCAGCCGCGGGACAGGGGACAGAAATACGCAGTATTTT CASRGTGDRNTQYF
TRBD1 TRBJ2-3 TRBV15 NA TGTGCCACCAGCGGGGGACAGGGGACCCCCTTAACTAGCACAGATACGCAGTATTTT CATSGGQGTPLTSTDTQYF
TRBD1 TRBJ1-5 TRBV2 NA TGTGCCAGCAGCTTAGACAGGGGGCAAGGTCAGCCCCAGCATTTT CASSLDRGQGQPQHF
TRBD2 TRBJ2-1 TRBV20-1 NA TGCAGTGCTACTAGCGGGATGCCTTACAATGAGCAGTTCTTC CSATSGMPYNEQFF
TRBD1 TRBJ1-1 TRBV5-6 NA TGTGCCAGCAGCTGGGGCAGGGGGCACACTGAAGCTTTCTTT CASSWGRGHTEAFF
NA TRBJ1-2 TRBV29-1 NA TGCAGCGTGAATTTCGCTTCTAATGGCTACACCTTC CSVNFASNGYTF